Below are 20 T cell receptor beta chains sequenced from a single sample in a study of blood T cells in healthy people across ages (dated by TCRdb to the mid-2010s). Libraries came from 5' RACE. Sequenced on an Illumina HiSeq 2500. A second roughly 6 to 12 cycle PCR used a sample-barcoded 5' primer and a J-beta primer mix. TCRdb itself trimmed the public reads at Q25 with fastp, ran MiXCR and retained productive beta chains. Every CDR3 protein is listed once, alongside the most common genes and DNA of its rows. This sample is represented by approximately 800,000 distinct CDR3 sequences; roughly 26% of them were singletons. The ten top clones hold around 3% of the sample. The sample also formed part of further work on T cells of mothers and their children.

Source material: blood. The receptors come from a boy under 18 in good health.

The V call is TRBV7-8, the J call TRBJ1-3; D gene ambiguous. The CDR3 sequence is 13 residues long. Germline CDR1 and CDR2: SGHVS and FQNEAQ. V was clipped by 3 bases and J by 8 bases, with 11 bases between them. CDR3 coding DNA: TGTGCCAGCAGCTTTTCTCACCCAGACACCATATATTTT. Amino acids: CASSFSHPDTIYF.

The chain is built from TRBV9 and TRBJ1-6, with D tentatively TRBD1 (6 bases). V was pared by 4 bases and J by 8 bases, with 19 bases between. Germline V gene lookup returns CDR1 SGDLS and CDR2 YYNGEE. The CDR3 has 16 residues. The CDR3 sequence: CASSSTGMARDSPLHF. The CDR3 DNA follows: TGTGCCAGCAGCTCTACAGGGATGGCCCGTGATTCACCCCTCCACTTT.

CDR3 bases: TGCAGTGCTAGAAGGGGACAGGACAATGAGCAGTTCTTC. Translation gives CSARRGQDNEQFF. The chain carries TRBV20-1 and TRBJ2-1; 8 bases agree with TRBD1. Germline V gene data show CDR1 as DFQATT and CDR2 as SNEGSKA (reference sequence). This CDR3 has 13 amino acids. V trimming: 2 bases; J trimming: 5 bases; junction bases outside the gene matches: 2.

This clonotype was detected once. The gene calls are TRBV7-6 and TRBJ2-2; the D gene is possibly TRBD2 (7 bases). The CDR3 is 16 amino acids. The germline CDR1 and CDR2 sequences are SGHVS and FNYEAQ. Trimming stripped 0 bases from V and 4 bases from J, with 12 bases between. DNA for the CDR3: TGTGCCAGCAGCTTAGCCGGGGGGCGTTTCACCGGGGAGCTGTTTTTT. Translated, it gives CASSLAGGRFTGELFF.

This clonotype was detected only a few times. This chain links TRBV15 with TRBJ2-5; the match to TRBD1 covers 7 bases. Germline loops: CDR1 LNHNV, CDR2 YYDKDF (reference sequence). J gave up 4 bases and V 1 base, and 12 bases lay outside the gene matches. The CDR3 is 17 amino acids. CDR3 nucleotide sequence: TGTGCCACCAGCAGAGCCTTACCCAGGGGGTTGGGAGAGACCCAGTACTTC. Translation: CATSRALPRGLGETQYF.

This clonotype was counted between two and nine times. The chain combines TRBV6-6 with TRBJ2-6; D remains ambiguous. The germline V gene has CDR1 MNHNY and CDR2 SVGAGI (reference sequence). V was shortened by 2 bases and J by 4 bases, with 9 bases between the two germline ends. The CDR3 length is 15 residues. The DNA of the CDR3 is TGTGCCAGCAGTTACGTCTCCTCCGGGGCCAACGTCCTGACTTTC. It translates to CASSYVSSGANVLTF.

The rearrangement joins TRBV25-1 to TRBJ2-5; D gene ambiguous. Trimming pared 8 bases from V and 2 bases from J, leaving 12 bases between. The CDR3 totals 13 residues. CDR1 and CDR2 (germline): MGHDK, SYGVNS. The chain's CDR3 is CASHNGGQETQYF. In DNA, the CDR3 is TGTGCCAGCCATAATGGTGGGCAAGAGACCCAGTACTTC. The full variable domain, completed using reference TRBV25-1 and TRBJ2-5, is EADIYQTPRYLVIGTGKKITLECSQTMGHDKMYWYQQDPGMELHLIHYSYGVNSTEKGDLSSESTVSRIRTEHFPLTLESARPSHTSQYLCASHNGGQETQYFGPGTRLLVL.

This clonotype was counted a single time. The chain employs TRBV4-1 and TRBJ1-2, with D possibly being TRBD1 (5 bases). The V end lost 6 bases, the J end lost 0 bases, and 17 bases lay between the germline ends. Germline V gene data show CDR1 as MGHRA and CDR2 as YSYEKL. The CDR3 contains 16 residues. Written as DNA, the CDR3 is TGCGCCAGCAGGGGGCTAGTTGTGTTAGCTAACTATGGCTACACCTTC. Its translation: CASRGLVVLANYGYTF.

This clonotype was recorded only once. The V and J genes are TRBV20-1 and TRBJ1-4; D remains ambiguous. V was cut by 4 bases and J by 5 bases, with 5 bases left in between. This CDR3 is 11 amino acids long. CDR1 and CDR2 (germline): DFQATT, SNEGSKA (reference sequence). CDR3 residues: CSAKMNEKLFF. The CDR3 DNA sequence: TGCAGTGCTAAAATGAATGAAAAACTGTTTTTT.

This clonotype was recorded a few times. CDR3 in amino acids: CASSLAGTDGYTF. The CDR3, as DNA: TGTGCCAGCAGTTTAGCGGGGACGGATGGCTACACCTTC. The chain recombines TRBV12-3 or TRBV12-4 with TRBJ1-2, with D possibly TRBD1 on 5 matching bases. The V end was cut by 0 bases, the J end by 6 bases, with 8 bases between. The CDR3 is 13 amino acids.

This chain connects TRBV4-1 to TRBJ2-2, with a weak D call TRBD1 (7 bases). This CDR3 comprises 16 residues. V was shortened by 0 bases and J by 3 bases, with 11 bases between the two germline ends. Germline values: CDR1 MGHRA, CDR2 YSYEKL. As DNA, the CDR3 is TGCGCCAGCAGCCAAGAGCGGGACAGCTACACCGGGGAGCTGTTTTTT. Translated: CASSQERDSYTGELFF.

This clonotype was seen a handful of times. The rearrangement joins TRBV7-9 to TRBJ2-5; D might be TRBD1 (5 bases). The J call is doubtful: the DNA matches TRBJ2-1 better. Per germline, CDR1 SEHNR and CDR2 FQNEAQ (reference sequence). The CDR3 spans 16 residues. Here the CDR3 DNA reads TGTGCCAGCAGCTTTCTTCCTGTGACAGTACAAAATGAGCAGTTCTTC. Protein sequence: CASSFLPVTVQNEQFF.

The CDR3 nucleotides read TGCGCCAGCAGCCAGAAACAGGGGATTCAGAACATTCAGTACTTC. This sequence encodes CASSQKQGIQNIQYF. The chain links TRBV4-3 to TRBJ2-4, with 7 bases that match TRBD1. The J segment lost 7 bases and the V segment lost 3 bases, leaving 9 bases of the junction unmatched. The CDR3 loop spans 15 amino acids. The germline V gene encodes CDR1 LGHNA and CDR2 YSLEER.

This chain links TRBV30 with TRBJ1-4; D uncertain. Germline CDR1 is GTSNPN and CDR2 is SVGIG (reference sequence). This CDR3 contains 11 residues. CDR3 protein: CAGRSGEKLFF. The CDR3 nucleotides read TGTGCTGGGCGGAGTGGTGAAAAACTGTTTTTT. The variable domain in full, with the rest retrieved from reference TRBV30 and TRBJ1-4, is SQTIHQWPATLVQPVGSPLSLECTVEGTSNPNLYWYRQAAGRGLQLLFYSVGIGQISSEVPQNLSASRPQDRQFILSSKKLLLSDSGFYLCAGRSGEKLFFGSGTQLSVL.

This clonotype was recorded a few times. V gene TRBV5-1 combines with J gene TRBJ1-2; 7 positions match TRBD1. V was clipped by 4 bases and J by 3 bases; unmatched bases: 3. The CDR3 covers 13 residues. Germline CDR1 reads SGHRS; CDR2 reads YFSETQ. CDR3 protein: CASSGTGDYGYTF. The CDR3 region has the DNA TGCGCCAGCAGCGGTACAGGGGACTATGGCTACACCTTC. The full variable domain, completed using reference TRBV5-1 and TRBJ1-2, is KAGVTQTPRYLIKTRGQQVTLSCSPISGHRSVSWYQQTPGQGLQFLFEYFSETQRNKGNFPGRFSGRQFSNSRSEMNVSTLELGDSALYLCASSGTGDYGYTFGSGTRLTVV.

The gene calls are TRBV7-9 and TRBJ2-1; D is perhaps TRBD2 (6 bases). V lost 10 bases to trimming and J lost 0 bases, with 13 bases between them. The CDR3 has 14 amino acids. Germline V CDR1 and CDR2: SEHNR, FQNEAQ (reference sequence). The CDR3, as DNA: TGTGCCACTCCTCGGGAGCCCTCCTACAATGAGCAGTTCTTC. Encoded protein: CATPREPSYNEQFF. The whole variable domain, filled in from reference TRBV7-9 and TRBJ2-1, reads DTGVSQNPRHKITKRGQNVTFRCDPISEHNRLYWYRQTLGQGPEFLTYFQNEAQLEKSRLLSDRFSAERPKGSFSTLEIQRTEQGDSAMYLCATPREPSYNEQFFGPGTRLTVL.

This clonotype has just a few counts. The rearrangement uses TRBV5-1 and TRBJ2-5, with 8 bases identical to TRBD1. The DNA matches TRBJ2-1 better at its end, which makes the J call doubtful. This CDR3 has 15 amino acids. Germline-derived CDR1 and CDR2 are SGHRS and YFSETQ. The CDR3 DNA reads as TGCGCCAGCAGCCCTGGACAGGGCCTTATGGGGTGGCAGTTCTTC. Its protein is CASSPGQGLMGWQFF.

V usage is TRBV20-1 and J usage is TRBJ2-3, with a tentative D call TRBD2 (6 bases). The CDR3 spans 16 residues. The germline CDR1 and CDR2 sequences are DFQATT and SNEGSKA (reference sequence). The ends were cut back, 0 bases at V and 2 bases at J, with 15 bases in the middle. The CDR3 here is CSARDSGTVDTDTQYF. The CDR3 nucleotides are TGCAGTGCTAGAGACTCCGGGACTGTCGACACAGATACGCAGTATTTT.

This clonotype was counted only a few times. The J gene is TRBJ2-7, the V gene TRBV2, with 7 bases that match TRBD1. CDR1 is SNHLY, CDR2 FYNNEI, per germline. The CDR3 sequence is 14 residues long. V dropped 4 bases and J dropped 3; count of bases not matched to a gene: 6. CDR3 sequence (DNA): TGTGCCAGCAGTGCGACAGGGAGCCTCTACGAGCAGTACTTC. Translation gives CASSATGSLYEQYF.

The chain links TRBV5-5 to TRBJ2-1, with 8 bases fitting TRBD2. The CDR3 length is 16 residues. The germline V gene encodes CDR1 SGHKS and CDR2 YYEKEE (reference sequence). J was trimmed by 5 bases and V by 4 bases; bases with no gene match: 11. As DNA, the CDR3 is TGTGCCAGCAGCCTCGGACTAGCTAACCCCAACAATGAGCAGTTCTTC. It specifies CASSLGLANPNNEQFF.